This record covers a single TCR beta chain. The V gene lost 5 bases and the J gene lost 7 bases, with 15 bases spanning the gap. The germline gives CDR1 MDHEN, CDR2 SYDVKM. The CDR3 spans 15 residues. The sample originates from a study of blood T cell repertoires in COVID-19. Repertoires were generated with immunoSEQ multiplex PCR, while TCRdb's copy carries only in-frame clones and drops some. Among a few hundred thousand clones listed, over 80% were seen once. Two negative PCRs, clearance, or symptom resolution characterized the recovered Cohort 3 donors. Sequences were obtained from PBMCs or T cells enriched from blood (not recorded which). The receptor was derived from a woman between 18 and 29 years old who had recovered from COVID-19. This chain connects TRBV28 to TRBJ1-6, with D perhaps TRBD1 (6 bases). CDR3 in DNA: TGTGCCAGCAGTCCAAGCACAGGGATGAATTCACCCCTCCACTTT. It translates to CASSPSTGMNSPLHF.